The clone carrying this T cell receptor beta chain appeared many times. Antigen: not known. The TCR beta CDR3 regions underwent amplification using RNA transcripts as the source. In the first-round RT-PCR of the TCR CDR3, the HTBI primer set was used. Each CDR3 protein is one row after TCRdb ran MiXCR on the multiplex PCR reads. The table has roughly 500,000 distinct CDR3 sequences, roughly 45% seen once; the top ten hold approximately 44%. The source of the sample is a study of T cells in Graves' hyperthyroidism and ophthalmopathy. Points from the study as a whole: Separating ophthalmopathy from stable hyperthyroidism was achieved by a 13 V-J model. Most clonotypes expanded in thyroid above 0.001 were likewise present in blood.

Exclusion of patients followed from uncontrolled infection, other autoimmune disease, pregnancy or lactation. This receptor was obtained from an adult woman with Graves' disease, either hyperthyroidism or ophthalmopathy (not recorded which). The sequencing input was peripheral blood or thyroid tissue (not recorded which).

As DNA, the CDR3 is TGCAGTGTTTCAGACGGTAGCTCTGGAAACACCATATATTTT. It is translated as CSVSDGSSGNTIYF. The rearrangement links TRBV20-1 to TRBJ1-3, with unresolved D. Germline V lookup: CDR1 DFQATT, CDR2 SNEGSKA (reference sequence). Trimming took off 7 bases at V and 0 bases at J, with 13 bases between the two ends. The CDR3 length is 14 residues.